One sample yielded the 8 T cell receptor beta chains listed below, sequenced in a study of a mutant IDH1 vaccine in newly diagnosed glioma. The method was immunoSEQ multiplex PCR; TCRdb's version includes in-frame clones alone and lacks a portion of them. The table lists over 75,000 clones, about four fifths of them singletons, with 7.5% in the top ten. Time point reported: baseline, week 1 (first vaccination visit). Treatment specified: pre-vaccination baseline after standard-of-care therapy. The sequences come from PBMCs, collected from a glioma patient treated with radiotherapy, temozolomide or both. The source of these receptors is a man aged 40-49 years with glioma.

The V gene is TRBV15, the J gene TRBJ2-7, with 10 bases lining up with TRBD2. The CDR3 loop spans 15 amino acids. V shed 5 bases, J shed 1 base, and the junction held 5 bases outside the gene matches. Germline V CDR1 and CDR2: LNHNV, YYDKDF (reference sequence). The CDR3 reads CATSLGTSASYEQYF. The CDR3 DNA reads as TGTGCCACCAGCCTCGGGACTAGCGCTTCCTACGAGCAGTACTTC.

This clone was seen more than once but under ten times. The rearrangement uses TRBV5-1 and TRBJ2-2, with D uncertain. Trimming removed 1 base from V and 5 bases from J, with 6 bases in between. There are 13 residues in the CDR3. Germline V gene lookup returns CDR1 SGHRS and CDR2 YFSETQ. CDR3 sequence reads: CASSLLYTGELFF. In nucleotides, the CDR3 is TGCGCCAGCAGCTTGCTCTATACCGGGGAGCTGTTTTTT.

V is TRBV5-4 and J is TRBJ1-1; D is perhaps TRBD1 (6 bases). The germline gives CDR1 SGHNT, CDR2 YYREEE (reference sequence). The CDR3 length is 14 residues. Trimming cost V 5 bases and J 0 bases, with 11 bases left between them. CDR3 nucleotides: TGTGCCAGCAGTGAGGGGGGGATGAACACTGAAGCTTTCTTT. It codes for CASSEGGMNTEAFF.

The CDR3 DNA reads TGTGCCAGCAGCAGACAGACGAACACTGAAGCTTTCTTT. Translation: CASSRQTNTEAFF. The chain has TRBV5-8 and TRBJ1-1; TRBD1 is a possible D gene (5 bases). CDR1 and CDR2 (germline): SGHTS, YDEGEE. The V gene lost 4 bases and the J gene lost 1 base, with 8 bases spanning the gap. The CDR3 covers 13 residues.

The V gene is TRBV4-2, the J gene TRBJ1-3; D ambiguous. V was clipped by 0 bases and J by 3 bases, with 9 bases between them. Germline V gives CDR1 LGHNA, CDR2 YNFKEQ. The length of the CDR3 is 15 residues. For the CDR3, the DNA is TGTGCCAGCAGCCAAGAGTTGGGTCGTGGAAACACCATATATTTT. Its translation: CASSQELGRGNTIYF.

V and J are TRBV6-5 and TRBJ2-3; weak D call: TRBD1 (5 bases). Germline CDR1 and CDR2: MNHEY and SVGAGI. Deletions cut 8 bases from V and 2 bases from J, with 8 bases between. This CDR3 spans 12 amino acids. This CDR3 reads CASRQSTDTQYF. CDR3 bases: TGTGCCAGCCGACAGTCCACAGATACGCAGTATTTT.

The chain joins TRBV19 to TRBJ1-4; possibly TRBD1 for D (5 bases). The CDR3 has 14 residues. The germline V gene has CDR1 LNHDA and CDR2 SQIVND (reference sequence). With 6 bases removed from V and 0 bases from J, the gap between germline ends came to 8 bases. The CDR3 DNA follows: TGTGCCAGTAGCGAGACAGCAACTAATGAAAAACTGTTTTTT. Encoded protein: CASSETATNEKLFF.

The chain recombines TRBV5-1 with TRBJ2-3; the match to TRBD2 covers 8 bases. V shed 2 bases, J shed 7 bases, and the junction held 6 bases outside the gene matches. The CDR3 has 14 amino acids. Looked up from germline, CDR1 is SGHRS and CDR2 is YFSETQ. The CDR3 DNA follows: TGCGCCAGCAGCTTTACGGGGGGGCTAAATACGCAGTATTTT. This codes for CASSFTGGLNTQYF.